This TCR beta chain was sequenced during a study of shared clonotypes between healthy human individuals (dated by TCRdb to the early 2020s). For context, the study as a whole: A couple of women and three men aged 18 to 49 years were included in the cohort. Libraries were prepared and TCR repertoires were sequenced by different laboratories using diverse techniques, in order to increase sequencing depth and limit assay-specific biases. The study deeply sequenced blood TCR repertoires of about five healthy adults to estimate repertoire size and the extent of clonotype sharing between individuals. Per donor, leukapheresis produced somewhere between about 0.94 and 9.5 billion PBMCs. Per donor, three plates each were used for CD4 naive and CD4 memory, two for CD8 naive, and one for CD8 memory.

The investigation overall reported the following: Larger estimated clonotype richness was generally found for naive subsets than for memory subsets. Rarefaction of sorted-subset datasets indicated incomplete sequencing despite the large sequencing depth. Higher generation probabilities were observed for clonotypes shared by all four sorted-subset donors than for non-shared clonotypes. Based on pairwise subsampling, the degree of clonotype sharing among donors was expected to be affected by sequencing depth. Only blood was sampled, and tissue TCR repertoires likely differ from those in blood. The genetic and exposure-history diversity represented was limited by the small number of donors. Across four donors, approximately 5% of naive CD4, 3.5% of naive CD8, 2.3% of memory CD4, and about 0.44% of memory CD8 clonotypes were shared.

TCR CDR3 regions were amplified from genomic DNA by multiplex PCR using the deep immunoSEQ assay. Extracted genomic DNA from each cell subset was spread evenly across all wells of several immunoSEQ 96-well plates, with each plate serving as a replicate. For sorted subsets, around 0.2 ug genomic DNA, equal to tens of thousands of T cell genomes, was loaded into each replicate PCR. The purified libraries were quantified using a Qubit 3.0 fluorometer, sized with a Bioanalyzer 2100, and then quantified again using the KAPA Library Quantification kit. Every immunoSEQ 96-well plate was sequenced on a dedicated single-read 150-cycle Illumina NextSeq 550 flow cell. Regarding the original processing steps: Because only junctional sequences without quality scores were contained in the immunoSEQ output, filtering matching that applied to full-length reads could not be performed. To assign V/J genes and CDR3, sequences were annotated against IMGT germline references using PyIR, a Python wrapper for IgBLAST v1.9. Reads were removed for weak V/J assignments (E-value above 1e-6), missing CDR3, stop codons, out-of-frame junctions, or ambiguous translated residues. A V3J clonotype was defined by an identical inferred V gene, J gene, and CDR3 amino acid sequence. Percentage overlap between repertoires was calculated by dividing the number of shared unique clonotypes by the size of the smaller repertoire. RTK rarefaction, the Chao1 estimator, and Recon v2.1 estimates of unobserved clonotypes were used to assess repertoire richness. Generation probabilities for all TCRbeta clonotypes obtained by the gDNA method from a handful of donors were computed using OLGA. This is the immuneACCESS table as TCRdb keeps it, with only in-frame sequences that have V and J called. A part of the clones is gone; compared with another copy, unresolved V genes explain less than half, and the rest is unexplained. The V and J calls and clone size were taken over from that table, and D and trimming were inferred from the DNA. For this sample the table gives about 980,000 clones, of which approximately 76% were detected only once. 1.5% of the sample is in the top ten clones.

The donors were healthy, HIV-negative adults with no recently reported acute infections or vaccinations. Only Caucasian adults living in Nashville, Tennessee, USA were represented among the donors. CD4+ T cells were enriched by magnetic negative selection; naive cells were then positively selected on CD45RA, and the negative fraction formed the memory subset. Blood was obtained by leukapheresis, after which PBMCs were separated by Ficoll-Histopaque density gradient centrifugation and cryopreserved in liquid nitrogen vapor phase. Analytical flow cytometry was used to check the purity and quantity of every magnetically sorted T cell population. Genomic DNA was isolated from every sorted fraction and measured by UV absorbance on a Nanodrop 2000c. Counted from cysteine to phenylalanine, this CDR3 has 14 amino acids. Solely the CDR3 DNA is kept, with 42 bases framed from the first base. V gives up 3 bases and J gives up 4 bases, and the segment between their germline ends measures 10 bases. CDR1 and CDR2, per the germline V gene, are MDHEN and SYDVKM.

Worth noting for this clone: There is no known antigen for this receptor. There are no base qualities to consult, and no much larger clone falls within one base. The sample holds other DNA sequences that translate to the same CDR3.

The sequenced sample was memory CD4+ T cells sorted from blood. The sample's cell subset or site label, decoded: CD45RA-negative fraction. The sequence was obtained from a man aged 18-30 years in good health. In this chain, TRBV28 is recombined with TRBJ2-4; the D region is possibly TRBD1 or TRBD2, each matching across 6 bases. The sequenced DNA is TGTGCCAGCAGTTTCGGGGGCACAAAAAACATTCAGTACTTC. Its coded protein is CASSFGGTKNIQYF.